The clone carrying this T cell receptor beta chain was seen at least ten times. Its antigen is as yet unknown. A single record per CDR3 protein comes from TCRdb applying MiXCR to the multiplex PCR reads. The sample holds 200,000 to 300,000 distinct CDR3 sequences; around 30% are singletons and the top ten take 0.85% to 1.3%. The entry originates in a study of breast tumors, draining lymph nodes, adjacent tissues. Study-level results: Luminal-like breast cancer showed significantly greater tumor-nontumor repertoire similarity than basal-like breast cancer did. Data fit most tumor T cells coming from lymph node, expanding in tumor.

The V gene lost 0 bases and the J gene lost 10 bases, with 11 bases spanning the gap. This CDR3 is built from 13 residues. The germline V gene encodes CDR1 SGHRS and CDR2 YFSETQ. Samples came from axillary lymph nodes draining the breast cancer. The sample consisted of axillary lymph node tissue. The rearrangement uses TRBV5-1 and TRBJ2-1, with no clear D. The receptor's source is a female donor with breast cancer. Some clones in this sample may be carry-over from other donors' samples. In DNA form, the CDR3 reads TGCGCCAGCAGCTTGGGCCCCGATCGGGAGCAGTTCTTC. Its protein is CASSLGPDREQFF.